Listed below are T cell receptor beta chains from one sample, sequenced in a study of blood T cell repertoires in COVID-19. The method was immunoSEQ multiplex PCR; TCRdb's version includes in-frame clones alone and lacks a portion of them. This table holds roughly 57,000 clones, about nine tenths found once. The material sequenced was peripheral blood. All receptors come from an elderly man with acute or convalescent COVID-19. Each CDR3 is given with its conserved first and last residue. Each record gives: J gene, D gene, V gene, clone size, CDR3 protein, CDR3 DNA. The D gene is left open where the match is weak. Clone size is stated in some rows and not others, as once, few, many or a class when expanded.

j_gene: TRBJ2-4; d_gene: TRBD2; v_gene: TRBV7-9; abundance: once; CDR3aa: CASSPPHRTSKNIQYF; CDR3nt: TGTGCCAGCAGCCCGCCGCACCGGACTAGCAAAAACATTCAGTACTTC
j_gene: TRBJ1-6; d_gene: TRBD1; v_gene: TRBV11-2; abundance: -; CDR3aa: CASSLGGQGWNSPLHF; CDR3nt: TGTGCCAGCAGCTTAGGAGGACAGGGATGGAATTCACCCCTCCACTTT
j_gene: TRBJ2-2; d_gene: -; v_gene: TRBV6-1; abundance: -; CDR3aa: CASSEDYYTGELFF; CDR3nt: TGTGCCAGCAGTGAAGACTACTACACCGGGGAGCTGTTTTTT
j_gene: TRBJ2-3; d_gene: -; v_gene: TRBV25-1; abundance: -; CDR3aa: CASSESTPTPSDTQYF; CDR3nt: TGTGCCAGCAGTGAATCGACACCTACACCCTCAGATACGCAGTATTTT
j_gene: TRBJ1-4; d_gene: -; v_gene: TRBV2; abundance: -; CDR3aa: CASSSTRGFGEKLFF; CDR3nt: TGTGCCAGCAGTTCAACTAGGGGGTTTGGTGAAAAACTGTTTTTT
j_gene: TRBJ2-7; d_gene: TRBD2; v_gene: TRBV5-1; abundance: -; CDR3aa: CASSLSLAGGPSYEQYF; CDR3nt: TGCGCCAGCAGCTTGTCTCTAGCGGGGGGGCCCTCCTACGAGCAGTACTTC
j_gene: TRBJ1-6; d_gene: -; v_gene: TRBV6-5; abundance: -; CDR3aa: CATHRLVDSPLHF; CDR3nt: TGTGCCACCCACCGGTTGGTTGATTCACCCCTCCACTTT
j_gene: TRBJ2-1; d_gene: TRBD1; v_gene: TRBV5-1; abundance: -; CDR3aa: CASSFRGRHNEQFF; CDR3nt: TGCGCCAGCAGCTTCAGGGGGCGTCACAATGAGCAGTTCTTC
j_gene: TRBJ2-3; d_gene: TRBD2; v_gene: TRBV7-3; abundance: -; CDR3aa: CASSSAGDTDTQYF; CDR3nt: TGTGCCAGCAGCTCAGCGGGGGACACAGATACGCAGTATTTT
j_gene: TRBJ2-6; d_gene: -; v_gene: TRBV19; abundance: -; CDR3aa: CASTPGLSGANVLTF; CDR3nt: TGTGCCAGTACCCCAGGGCTCTCTGGGGCCAACGTCCTGACTTTC
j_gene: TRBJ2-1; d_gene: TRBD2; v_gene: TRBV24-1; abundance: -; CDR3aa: CATSDSRTSGVGFF; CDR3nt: TGTGCCACCAGTGATTCCAGGACTAGCGGGGTGGGGTTCTTC
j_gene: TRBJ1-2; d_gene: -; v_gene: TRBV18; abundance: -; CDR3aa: CASSELQTYTF; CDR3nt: TGTGCCAGCTCAGAGCTACAGACCTACACCTTC
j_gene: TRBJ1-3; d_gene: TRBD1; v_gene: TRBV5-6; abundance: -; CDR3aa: CASSSGAGGRGGNTIYF; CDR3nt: TGTGCCAGCAGCTCCGGAGCAGGGGGCCGGGGGGGAAACACCATATATTTT
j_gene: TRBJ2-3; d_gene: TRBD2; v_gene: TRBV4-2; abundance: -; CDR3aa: CASSQTSVSTDTQYF; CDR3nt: TGTGCCAGCAGCCAAACTAGCGTAAGCACAGATACGCAGTATTTT
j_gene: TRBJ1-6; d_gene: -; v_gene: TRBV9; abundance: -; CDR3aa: CASSVGSSYNSPLHF; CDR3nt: TGTGCCAGCAGCGTTGGGAGCTCCTATAATTCACCCCTCCACTTT
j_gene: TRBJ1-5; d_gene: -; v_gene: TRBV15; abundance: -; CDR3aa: CATSRARGEGVTHQPQHF; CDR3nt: TGTGCCACCAGCAGAGCCCGGGGGGAGGGGGTCACCCATCAGCCCCAGCATTTT
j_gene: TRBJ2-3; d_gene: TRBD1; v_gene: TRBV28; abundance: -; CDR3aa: CASSFATGAPGDTQYF; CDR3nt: TGTGCCAGCAGTTTTGCGACAGGGGCCCCCGGAGATACGCAGTATTTT
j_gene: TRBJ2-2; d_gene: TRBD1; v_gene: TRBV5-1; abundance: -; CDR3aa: CASSSNPDRDGGELFF; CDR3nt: TGCGCCAGCAGCTCGAACCCGGACAGGGACGGCGGGGAGCTGTTTTTT
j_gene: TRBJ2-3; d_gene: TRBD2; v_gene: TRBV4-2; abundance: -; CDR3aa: CASSQTGLAVTDTQYF; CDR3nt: TGTGCCAGCAGCCAAACGGGACTAGCGGTCACAGATACGCAGTATTTT
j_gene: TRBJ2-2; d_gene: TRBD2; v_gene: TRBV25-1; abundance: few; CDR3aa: CASSDAAGLNGELFF; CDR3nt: TGTGCCAGCAGTGATGCAGCGGGACTTAACGGGGAGCTGTTTTTT
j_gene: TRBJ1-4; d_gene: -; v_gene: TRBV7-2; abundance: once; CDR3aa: CASREDSNEKLFF; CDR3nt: TGTGCCAGCAGAGAGGACAGTAATGAAAAACTGTTTTTT
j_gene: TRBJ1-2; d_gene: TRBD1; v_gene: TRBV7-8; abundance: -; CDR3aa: CASSPIFQTGPDYGYTF; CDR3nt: TGTGCCAGCAGCCCAATATTTCAGACAGGGCCAGACTATGGCTACACCTTC
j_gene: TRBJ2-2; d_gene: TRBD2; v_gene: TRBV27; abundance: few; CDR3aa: CASSASGVTGELFF; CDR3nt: TGTGCCAGCAGCGCTAGCGGGGTGACCGGGGAGCTGTTTTTT
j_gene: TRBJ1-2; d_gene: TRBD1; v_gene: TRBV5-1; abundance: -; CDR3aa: CASTQQTGGVGYTF; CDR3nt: TGCGCCAGCACCCAACAGACAGGGGGAGTCGGCTACACCTTC
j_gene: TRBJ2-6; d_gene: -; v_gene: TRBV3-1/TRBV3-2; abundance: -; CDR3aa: CASSQEGIQGISGANVLTF; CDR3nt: TGTGCCAGCAGCCAAGAGGGTATCCAGGGAATCTCTGGGGCCAACGTCCTGACTTTC
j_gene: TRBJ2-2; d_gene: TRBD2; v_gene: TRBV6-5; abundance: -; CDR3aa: CASSYEGGSNTGELFF; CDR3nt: TGTGCCAGCAGTTACGAGGGAGGGTCGAACACCGGGGAGCTGTTTTTT
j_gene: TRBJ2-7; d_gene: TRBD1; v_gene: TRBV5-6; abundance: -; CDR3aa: CASSLRDRAYEQYF; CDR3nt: TGTGCCAGCAGCTTGAGGGACAGGGCCTACGAGCAGTACTTC
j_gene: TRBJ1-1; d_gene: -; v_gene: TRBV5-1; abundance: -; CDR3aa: CASSLQGNTEAFF; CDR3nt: TGCGCCAGCAGCTTACAGGGGAACACTGAAGCTTTCTTT
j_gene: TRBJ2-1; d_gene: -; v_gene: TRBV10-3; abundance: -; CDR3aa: CAISDLRGNEQFF; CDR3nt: TGTGCCATCAGTGACCTCAGGGGCAATGAGCAGTTCTTC
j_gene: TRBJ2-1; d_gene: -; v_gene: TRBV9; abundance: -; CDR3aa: CASSVRQAPYNEQFF; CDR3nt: TGTGCCAGCAGCGTCCGACAGGCCCCCTACAATGAGCAGTTCTTC
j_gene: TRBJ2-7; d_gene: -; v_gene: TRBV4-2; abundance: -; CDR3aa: CASSQDGGLAYEQYF; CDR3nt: TGTGCCAGCAGCCAAGACGGGGGGCTAGCCTACGAGCAGTACTTC
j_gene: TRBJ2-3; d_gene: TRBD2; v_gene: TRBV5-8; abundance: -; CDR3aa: CASSLAVAGATTDTQYF; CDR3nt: TGTGCCAGCAGCTTGGCCGTAGCGGGGGCGACCACAGATACGCAGTATTTT
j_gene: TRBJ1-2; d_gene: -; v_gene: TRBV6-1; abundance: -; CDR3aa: CASSEGWTGLYGYTF; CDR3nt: TGTGCCAGCAGTGAAGGGTGGACGGGACTCTATGGCTACACCTTC